Sequencing of this T cell receptor (beta chain) was carried out in a study of CD8 T cells in ankylosing spondylitis. TCRdb used MiXCR to reprocess the 5' RACE reads, holding one entry per CDR3 protein. The profile shows about 130,000 distinct CDR3 sequences, approximately 14% of them singletons. This clonotype was recorded many times. Germline values: CDR1 KGHDR, CDR2 SFDVKD. The V end lost 9 bases, the J end lost 1 base, and 15 bases lay between the germline ends. CDR3 length equals 15 residues. The origin of this receptor is a female donor with ankylosing spondylitis or in good health (not recorded which). The chain has TRBV24-1 and TRBJ1-5, with D possibly TRBD1 on 5 matching bases. The sequencing input was blood, either unsorted or a sorted T cell fraction (not recorded which). The CDR3 sequence: CATARDDRSNQPQHF. In DNA, the CDR3 is TGTGCCACCGCTCGCGACGACAGAAGCAATCAGCCCCAGCATTTT.